A selection of T cell receptor beta chains follows, all from one sample in a study of early stage breast cancer tumors. This table comes from immunoSEQ multiplex PCR, and its TCRdb copy is limited to in-frame clones, with some not included. The sample lists tens of thousands of clones, roughly 73% seen once, with under 4.5% in the top ten. The sequencing sample was made of blood. The origin of the receptors is a person aged 40-50 years with breast cancer. The CDR3 runs from the conserved cysteine through the conserved F or W. The D gene is left open where the match is weak. Only some rows state a clone size, as once, few, many or a class for expanded clones.

TRBV19	.	few	TRBJ1-2	TGTGCCAGTAGTGGGGCAGCCTACTATGGCTACACCTTC	CASSGAAYYGYTF
TRBV5-8	.	.	TRBJ2-1	TGTGCCAGCAGCTATGGTGTCGGGAGTGGGAATGAGCAGTTCTTC	CASSYGVGSGNEQFF
TRBV29-1	TRBD1	.	TRBJ2-3	TGCAGCGTTGTGGGACAGGGGAGGACAGATACGCAGTATTTT	CSVVGQGRTDTQYF
TRBV27	TRBD1	.	TRBJ1-2	TGTGCCAGCAGTCCCACACCGACAGGGCCCGGCTACACCTTC	CASSPTPTGPGYTF
TRBV12-5	TRBD2	once	TRBJ2-1	TGTGCTAGTGGTTTGGTAGTTGGCGGGAGGGCCGTGGGGAATGAGCAGTTCTTC	CASGLVVGGRAVGNEQFF
TRBV5-1	TRBD2	.	TRBJ2-5	TGCGCCAGCGGAGCGGGAGATAAAGAGACCCAGTACTTC	CASGAGDKETQYF
TRBV11-3	TRBD1	.	TRBJ2-7	TGTGCCAGCAGCCTAGGGGACCTGACAGGGGGCCCGGACGAGCAGTACTTC	CASSLGDLTGGPDEQYF
TRBV19	TRBD2	once	TRBJ2-1	TGTGCCACTGGACTAGCGGGACGGTTCGATGAGCAGTTCTTC	CATGLAGRFDEQFF
TRBV11-3	.	.	TRBJ2-7	TGTGCCAGCAGCTTAGAGAGCGGTGGGGTTTCCTACGAGCAGTACTTC	CASSLESGGVSYEQYF
TRBV18	.	.	TRBJ2-7	TGTGCCAGCTCACCAGGCCCGTCGGGCGAGCAGTACTTC	CASSPGPSGEQYF
TRBV30	.	.	TRBJ2-2	TGTGCCTGGAGTAGGGTGACCGGGGAGCTGTTTTTT	CAWSRVTGELFF
TRBV4-1	.	.	TRBJ2-5	TGCGCCAGCAGCCAAGATGAACGGGAGACCCAGTACTTC	CASSQDERETQYF
TRBV11-2	.	.	TRBJ2-7	TGTGCCAGCAGCTTCCGACTAGCCTACGAGCAGTACTTC	CASSFRLAYEQYF
TRBV2	.	.	TRBJ2-5	TGTGCCAGCAGTGAACAGGGCGAGACCCAGTACTTC	CASSEQGETQYF
TRBV2	TRBD1	few	TRBJ2-7	TGTGCCAGCGCGGGACAGGGGTCCTACGAGCAGTACTTC	CASAGQGSYEQYF
TRBV7-9	.	.	TRBJ2-5	TGTGCCAGCAGCTTAAGTAGGGAAGAGACCCAGTACTTC	CASSLSREETQYF
TRBV4-2	TRBD1	.	TRBJ2-2	TGTGCCAGCAGCCGGAGATTGAACAGGGGGCCCGCGAACACCGGGGAGCTGTTTTTT	CASSRRLNRGPANTGELFF
TRBV4-2	TRBD1	.	TRBJ1-4	TGTGCCAGCAGCCGATCCGGGACAGGGGATGAAAAACTGTTTTTT	CASSRSGTGDEKLFF
TRBV6-4	.	.	TRBJ2-3	TGTGCCAGCGGGGGGAGCGGCACAGATACGCAGTATTTT	CASGGSGTDTQYF
TRBV30	.	.	TRBJ1-2	TGTGCCTGGAGTGTAAGGGCAGGGAATTTTGGCTACACCTTC	CAWSVRAGNFGYTF
TRBV7-9	.	few	TRBJ1-2	TGTGCCAGCAGCTTAGAGGGAGGTCTTGGCTACACCTTC	CASSLEGGLGYTF
TRBV19	.	.	TRBJ1-2	TGTGCCAGTAGTATAGGGGGACCTAGAAGACTGTTTGCCTATGGCTACACCTTC	CASSIGGPRRLFAYGYTF
TRBV18	.	.	TRBJ2-3	TGTGCCAGCTCACCACCTCAGATGGATACGCAGTATTTT	CASSPPQMDTQYF
TRBV2	.	large	TRBJ1-4	TGTGCCAGCAGTGTGGGCCCCGCTTCAACTAATGAAAAACTGTTTTTT	CASSVGPASTNEKLFF
TRBV11-2	.	once	TRBJ2-1	TGTGCCAGCAGCTTTCTGGGCTCCTACAATGAGCAGTTCTTC	CASSFLGSYNEQFF
TRBV6-1	.	.	TRBJ1-4	TGTGCCAGCAGTGAAATACAAATGAATGAAAAACTGTTTTTT	CASSEIQMNEKLFF
TRBV5-4	.	.	TRBJ2-7	TGTGCCAGCAGCTTGGACCCCGCCTCCTACGAGCAGTACTTC	CASSLDPASYEQYF
TRBV19	.	.	TRBJ1-1	TGTGCCAGTAGAAAAACAGGGAACACTGAAGCTTTCTTT	CASRKTGNTEAFF
TRBV19	TRBD2	.	TRBJ2-1	TGTGCCAGTAGTATGGGACTAGCGCGGAGCTCCTACAATGAGCAGTTCTTC	CASSMGLARSSYNEQFF
TRBV11-2	TRBD1	.	TRBJ1-4	TGTGCCAGCAGCGCCTACGGACAGGTCGCTAATGAAAAACTGTTTTTT	CASSAYGQVANEKLFF
TRBV30	TRBD2	.	TRBJ2-1	TGTGCCTGGAGCGGACTAGACAATGAGCAGTTCTTC	CAWSGLDNEQFF
TRBV7-9	TRBD1	.	TRBJ1-1	TGTGCCAGCAGCTTCGGGGACAGGGGAAGAGGCACTGAAGCTTTCTTT	CASSFGDRGRGTEAFF
TRBV11-3	TRBD1	.	TRBJ2-7	TGTGCCAGCGGGGACAGCGAGCACTCCTACGAGCAGTACTTC	CASGDSEHSYEQYF
TRBV5-1	.	.	TRBJ2-6	TGCGCCAGCAGCCTAATAAGCCCTCGGGGGGCGTCTGGGGCCAACGTCCTGACTTTC	CASSLISPRGASGANVLTF
TRBV27	.	few	TRBJ1-2	TGTGCCAGCAGTTTACGCAGGTCGGCTAACTATGGCTACACCTTC	CASSLRRSANYGYTF
TRBV10-3	.	.	TRBJ2-5	TGTGCCATCAGCCGGGACCTGGGGGGAGAGACCCAGTACTTC	CAISRDLGGETQYF
TRBV19	TRBD2	.	TRBJ2-7	TGTGCCAGTAGTATGACTAGCCGCGGGCTCGAGCAGTACTTC	CASSMTSRGLEQYF
TRBV7-8	.	.	TRBJ2-1	TGTGCCAGCAGCCCGCCTCCAGGTCAAAAGGGGCATGAGCAGTTCTTC	CASSPPPGQKGHEQFF
TRBV4-2	TRBD1	.	TRBJ2-5	TGTGCCAGCAGCCTACCAGGGGGCGATCAGACCCAGTACTTC	CASSLPGGDQTQYF
TRBV11-1	TRBD2	.	TRBJ2-7	TGTGCCAGCAGGGGGACTAGCGGAGGCTACGAGCAGTACTTC	CASRGTSGGYEQYF
TRBV7-3	.	.	TRBJ2-3	TGTGCCAGCAGCTTACAGGGGGGAGCGACAGATACGCAGTATTTT	CASSLQGGATDTQYF
TRBV5-1	.	.	TRBJ1-6	TGCGCCAGCAGCTTGTTGGGGGATCCACCCCTCCACTTT	CASSLLGDPPLHF
TRBV6-1	.	.	TRBJ2-7	TGTGCCAGCACCCGACTCGGCTACGAGCAGTACTTC	CASTRLGYEQYF
TRBV6-6	TRBD2	.	TRBJ2-3	TGTGCCACCTCCTCTAGCGGAAGCACAGATACGCAGTATTTT	CATSSSGSTDTQYF
TRBV7-2	.	.	TRBJ1-1	TGTGCCAGCAGATTGGCGGGGGCGAACACTGAAGCTTTCTTT	CASRLAGANTEAFF
TRBV30	.	.	TRBJ1-2	TGTGCCTGGAGTAGGGACACCGCTAACTATGGCTACACCTTC	CAWSRDTANYGYTF
TRBV5-6	.	few	TRBJ1-1	TGTGCCAGCAGCTTGGAGGCGGTTAAGAACACTGAAGCTTTCTTT	CASSLEAVKNTEAFF
TRBV27	.	.	TRBJ2-7	TGTGCCAGCCGGGGGCTAGGGTCCTACGAGCAGTACTTC	CASRGLGSYEQYF
TRBV25-1	.	few	TRBJ2-7	TGTGCCAGCAGTGGGTTCCCCACGGGTAGGCAGTACTTC	CASSGFPTGRQYF
TRBV5-1	TRBD1	.	TRBJ2-6	TGCGCCAGCAGCTTGGTGGACAGGGGGCCTGGGGCCAACGTCCTGACTTTC	CASSLVDRGPGANVLTF
TRBV30	TRBD2	.	TRBJ2-3	TGTGCCTGGAGCGTACTAGCGGGAGCAGATACGCAGTATTTT	CAWSVLAGADTQYF
TRBV28	.	.	TRBJ1-1	TGTGCCAGCAGTCCTCGAGGGGGGGGAACTGAAGCTTTCTTT	CASSPRGGGTEAFF
TRBV5-1	.	.	TRBJ2-1	TGCGCCAGCAGCTTGGTACGGGAGAGGTACAATGAGCAGTTCTTC	CASSLVRERYNEQFF
TRBV6-6	.	.	TRBJ2-7	TGTGCCAGCAGTTACGCACAGGACTACGAGCAGTACTTC	CASSYAQDYEQYF
TRBV5-6	TRBD2	.	TRBJ2-5	TGTGCCAGCAGCTTGTCCGGGAGGGCCGTGGAGACCCAGTACTTC	CASSLSGRAVETQYF
TRBV18	TRBD2	.	TRBJ2-1	TGTGCCAGCTCACCACCCAATAGCGGGAGAAGGGGAAATGAGCAGTTCTTC	CASSPPNSGRRGNEQFF
TRBV18	TRBD2	.	TRBJ2-3	TGTGCCAGCTCGTCGGGACTAGCGGGAGTAGGAGATACGCAGTATTTT	CASSSGLAGVGDTQYF
TRBV7-9	TRBD2	once	TRBJ2-1	TGTGCCAGCAGCTCGACTAGCGGGAAGTACAATGAGCAGTTCTTC	CASSSTSGKYNEQFF
TRBV5-1	.	.	TRBJ2-5	TGCGCCAGCAGCTTGTTGGCGGGGCAAGAGACCCAGTACTTC	CASSLLAGQETQYF